The rows below give T cell receptor beta chains drawn from one sample of a study of blood T cell repertoires in COVID-19. TCRdb's table, derived via immunoSEQ multiplex PCR, lists solely in-frame clones and lacks some. Counted here are some 400,000 clones, around 87% occurring once; the ten biggest clones make up approximately 1.2%. Sample: PBMCs or T cells enriched from blood (not recorded which). The receptor set was obtained from a man aged 25-45 years who had recovered from COVID-19. CDR3s include the opening cysteine and the closing phenylalanine or tryptophan. D genes are given only for firm matches. A clone size is listed for some rows: how often the clone was seen (once, few, many), or a class if it is expanded.

D	J	V	size	CDR3	DNA
NA	TRBJ1-4	TRBV30	NA	CAWSGQGPEKLFF	TGTGCCTGGAGTGGCCAGGGGCCTGAAAAACTGTTTTTT
NA	TRBJ1-1	TRBV11-2	NA	CASSLWTSTEAFF	TGTGCCAGCAGCCTCTGGACAAGCACTGAAGCTTTCTTT
TRBD1	TRBJ2-7	TRBV2	few	CASSLARTGTSGEQYF	TGTGCCAGCAGTCTAGCCCGGACAGGGACTTCGGGTGAGCAGTACTTC
TRBD1	TRBJ2-7	TRBV3-1/TRBV3-2	NA	CASRPNSGTGGSEQYF	TGTGCCAGCAGACCTAATTCCGGGACAGGGGGCTCCGAGCAGTACTTC
TRBD1	TRBJ2-1	TRBV10-3	NA	CAIRIFRDRGGNEQFF	TGTGCCATCAGGATTTTCCGGGACAGGGGAGGTAATGAGCAGTTCTTC
NA	TRBJ1-6	TRBV6-1	NA	CASSDRAGGPFNSPLHF	TGTGCCAGCAGTGATAGGGCCGGAGGGCCTTTTAATTCACCCCTCCACTTT
NA	TRBJ1-5	TRBV7-2	NA	CASSLAPDRSRPQHF	TGTGCCAGCAGCTTAGCACCCGACAGGTCTCGCCCCCAGCATTTT
NA	TRBJ1-3	TRBV15	NA	CATSRDKANTIYF	TGTGCCACCAGCAGGGACAAAGCCAACACCATATATTTT
NA	TRBJ1-1	TRBV30	NA	CAWSWETEAFF	TGTGCCTGGAGCTGGGAGACTGAAGCTTTCTTT
NA	TRBJ2-2	TRBV29-1	NA	CSVVQGELFF	TGCAGCGTTGTACAGGGCGAGCTGTTTTTT
NA	TRBJ1-4	TRBV2	few	CASSLTGSSEKLFF	TGTGCCAGCAGTCTTACGGGGAGTAGCGAAAAACTGTTTTTT
NA	TRBJ2-7	TRBV5-4	NA	CASSSPDGFSYEQYF	TGTGCCAGCAGCTCCCCCGACGGGTTCTCCTACGAGCAGTACTTC
TRBD1	TRBJ1-5	TRBV7-2	NA	CASRIGGGENQPQHF	TGTGCCAGCAGGATTGGAGGGGGCGAGAACCAGCCCCAGCATTTT
NA	TRBJ1-6	TRBV5-4	NA	CASSLDSSSYNSPLHF	TGTGCCAGCAGCCTTGACAGCAGCTCCTATAATTCACCCCTCCACTTT
TRBD2	TRBJ2-1	TRBV27	NA	CASSLSGLAGGPYNEQFF	TGTGCCAGCAGTTTATCTGGGCTAGCGGGGGGCCCATACAATGAGCAGTTCTTC
TRBD2	TRBJ2-1	TRBV3-1/TRBV3-2	NA	CASSQVSAGNEQFF	TGTGCCAGCAGCCAAGTTTCAGCGGGAAATGAGCAGTTCTTC
NA	TRBJ2-7	TRBV29-1	NA	CSVLGQNRYEQYF	TGCAGCGTTCTGGGCCAGAACCGATACGAGCAGTACTTC
TRBD1	TRBJ2-7	TRBV7-9	NA	CASSPPTGALYEQYF	TGTGCCAGCAGCCCCCCGACAGGGGCACTCTACGAGCAGTACTTC
NA	TRBJ1-1	TRBV9	NA	CASSVEAGLNTEAFF	TGTGCCAGCAGCGTAGAGGCAGGGCTGAACACTGAAGCTTTCTTT
NA	TRBJ1-6	TRBV6-6	NA	CASSYDREYNSPLHF	TGTGCCAGCAGCTATGACAGAGAGTATAATTCACCCCTCCACTTT
NA	TRBJ1-5	TRBV19	NA	CASDQGYPQQPQHF	TGTGCCAGCGACCAGGGTTACCCTCAGCAGCCCCAGCATTTT
NA	TRBJ1-1	TRBV29-1	once	CSVYGGSGTEAFF	TGCAGCGTTTACGGAGGGTCGGGCACTGAAGCTTTCTTT
TRBD2	TRBJ2-7	TRBV12-5	NA	CASGLLGGSYEQYF	TGTGCTAGTGGTTTGCTGGGGGGGTCCTACGAGCAGTACTTC
TRBD2	TRBJ2-1	TRBV9	NA	CASSVGPAGDNEQFF	TGTGCCAGCAGCGTAGGCCCAGCGGGGGACAATGAGCAGTTCTTC
NA	TRBJ1-3	TRBV7-6	few	CASSEEVTSGNTIYF	TGTGCCAGCAGCGAGGAGGTTACCTCTGGAAACACCATATATTTT
NA	TRBJ2-1	TRBV6-1	NA	CASSDPTVTYEQFF	TGTGCCAGCAGTGACCCGACAGTTACGTATGAGCAGTTCTTC
NA	TRBJ2-1	TRBV7-2	NA	CASSLNMRYEQFF	TGTGCCAGCAGCTTAAATATGAGGTATGAGCAGTTCTTC
TRBD2	TRBJ2-1	TRBV19	NA	CAAGPARSYNEQFF	TGTGCAGCGGGGCCCGCCCGTTCCTACAATGAGCAGTTCTTC
NA	TRBJ1-2	TRBV4-1	NA	CASSQDRGVGYTF	TGCGCCAGCAGCCAAGACAGGGGTGTTGGCTACACCTTC
NA	TRBJ1-3	TRBV19	NA	CASRPPSVNSGNTIYF	TGTGCCAGTAGACCTCCCTCGGTGAACTCTGGAAACACCATATATTTT
TRBD2	TRBJ2-2	TRBV9	NA	CASSVAGRGDTGELFF	TGTGCCAGCAGCGTAGCGGGCCGGGGGGACACCGGGGAGCTGTTTTTT
NA	TRBJ1-1	TRBV9	NA	CASRTPGSEAFF	TGTGCCAGCAGAACCCCAGGCTCAGAAGCTTTCTTT
NA	TRBJ1-6	TRBV19	few	CASSITENSPLHF	TGTGCCAGTAGTATAACGGAGAATTCACCCCTCCACTTT
TRBD2	TRBJ2-2	TRBV23-1	many	CASSQSWGGGRRNTGELFF	TGCGCCAGCAGTCAATCTTGGGGCGGGGGGCGCCGCAATACCGGGGAGCTGTTTTTT
TRBD1	TRBJ2-7	TRBV6-5	few	CASSYGQGVSYEQYF	TGTGCCAGCAGTTACGGGCAGGGGGTCTCCTACGAGCAGTACTTC
NA	TRBJ1-1	TRBV6-5	NA	CASSYSKEGEAFF	TGTGCCAGCAGTTACTCGAAGGAGGGGGAAGCTTTCTTT
NA	TRBJ1-2	TRBV9	NA	CASSVEGRGFYGYTF	TGTGCCAGCAGCGTAGAGGGAAGGGGGTTCTATGGCTACACCTTC
TRBD1	TRBJ1-2	TRBV27	NA	CASSPRDRVHGYTF	TGTGCCAGCAGTCCCCGCGACAGGGTCCATGGCTACACCTTC
NA	TRBJ1-6	TRBV6-5	NA	CASILDTNSPLHF	TGTGCCAGCATTTTAGACACTAATTCACCCCTCCACTTT
NA	TRBJ1-4	TRBV5-1	NA	CASSLSAVATNEKLFF	TGCGCCAGCAGCTTGAGCGCGGTCGCAACTAATGAAAAACTGTTTTTT
NA	TRBJ1-6	TRBV19	few	CASTGIGISPLHF	TGTGCCAGTACGGGGATTGGGATTTCACCCCTCCACTTT
TRBD1	TRBJ2-2	TRBV5-4	NA	CASSLWGQGSGTGELFF	TGTGCCAGCAGCTTGTGGGGACAGGGCTCGGGGACCGGGGAGCTGTTTTTT
TRBD2	TRBJ2-1	TRBV7-9	NA	CASSLGLADEQFF	TGTGCCAGCAGCTTAGGACTAGCTGATGAGCAGTTCTTC
TRBD1	TRBJ2-7	TRBV19	NA	CATGGTGNPYEQYF	TGTGCCACCGGGGGGACAGGGAATCCGTACGAGCAGTACTTC
NA	TRBJ1-1	TRBV7-2	NA	CASSPDLGRLEAFF	TGTGCCAGCAGCCCCGACTTGGGGAGGCTGGAAGCTTTCTTT
NA	TRBJ1-6	TRBV5-5	NA	CASSLRLSYNSPLHF	TGTGCCAGCAGCTTACGTCTCAGCTATAATTCACCCCTCCACTTT
NA	TRBJ1-6	TRBV19	NA	CASSMPQGPYSYNSPLHF	TGTGCCAGTAGTATGCCCCAGGGGCCATACTCCTATAATTCACCCCTCCACTTT
NA	TRBJ1-6	TRBV2	NA	CASTPERPRTNSPLHF	TGTGCCAGCACCCCTGAGCGTCCGAGGACAAACTCACCCCTCCACTTT
NA	TRBJ1-5	TRBV19	once	CASSGIAGSNQPQHF	TGTGCCAGTAGTGGCATCGCGGGTAGCAATCAGCCCCAGCATTTT